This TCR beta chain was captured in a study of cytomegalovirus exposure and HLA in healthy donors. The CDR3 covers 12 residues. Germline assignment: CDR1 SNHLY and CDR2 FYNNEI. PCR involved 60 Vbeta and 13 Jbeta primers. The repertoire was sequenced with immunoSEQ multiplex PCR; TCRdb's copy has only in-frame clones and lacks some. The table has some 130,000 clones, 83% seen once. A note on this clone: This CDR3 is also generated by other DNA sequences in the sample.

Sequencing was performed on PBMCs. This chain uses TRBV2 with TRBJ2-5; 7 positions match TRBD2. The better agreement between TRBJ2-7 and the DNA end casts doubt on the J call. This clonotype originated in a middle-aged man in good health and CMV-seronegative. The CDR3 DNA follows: TGTGCCAGCAGCGGCGGGAGCTACGAGCAGTACTTC. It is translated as CASSGGSYEQYF.